These 5 T cell receptor beta chains were all obtained from the same sample, sequenced in a study of shared clonotypes between healthy human individuals. TCRdb keeps only in-frame clones here, not all; method: immunoSEQ multiplex PCR. The table records some 630,000 clones, about two thirds of them present only once. Material for sequencing was memory CD4+ T cells sorted from blood. Subset here: CD45RA-negative fraction. Every receptor here comes from a woman aged 25 to 39 in good health.

This rearrangement joins TRBV29-1 to TRBJ1-4, with D tentatively TRBD1 (5 bases). The CDR3 is 14 residues long. Per the germline V gene, CDR1 is SQVTM and CDR2 is ANQGSEA. V was shortened by 6 bases and J by 7 bases, with 18 bases between the two germline ends. The CDR3 nucleotides read TGCAGCGTAGCACCCGGGACTTTGGGTGAAAAACTGTTTTTT. This translates into CSVAPGTLGEKLFF.

The rearrangement links TRBV10-3 to TRBJ2-1; TRBD1 is a possible D gene (6 bases). Germline lookup yields CDR1 ENHRY and CDR2 SYGVKD. This CDR3 region has 11 residues. The V end lost 8 bases, the J end lost 12 bases, and 14 bases lay between the germline ends. The CDR3 loop is CAIGSQGLQFF. CDR3 in DNA: TGTGCCATCGGCTCGCAGGGGTTGCAGTTCTTC.

The chain recombines TRBV7-3 with TRBJ2-7; TRBD1 agrees at 11 bases. Unmatched junction bases numbered 6, after V lost 9 bases and J lost 2 bases. Germline CDR1 reads SGHTA; CDR2 reads FQGTGA. The CDR3 covers 14 residues. This CDR3 reads CASTPGQGAYEQYF. The CDR3 DNA follows: TGTGCCAGTACTCCGGGACAGGGGGCCTACGAGCAGTACTTC.

The V gene is TRBV28, the J gene TRBJ2-7; 11 bases are a match to TRBD2. Germline V gives CDR1 MDHEN, CDR2 SYDVKM. V was clipped by 5 bases and J by 6 bases; unmatched bases: 3. The CDR3 runs to 13 residues. In DNA form, the CDR3 reads TGTGCCAGCAGTCCGGGACTAGCGGCCGAGCAGTACTTC. It yields the protein CASSPGLAAEQYF.

In this sample, this clone turned up once. This CDR3 is also generated by other DNA sequences in the sample. The chain has TRBV12-5 and TRBJ2-2; D tentatively reads TRBD1 or TRBD2 (5 bases each). This CDR3 spans 16 amino acids. Germline loops: CDR1 LGHNT, CDR2 FRNRAP. V was shortened by 0 bases and J by 0 bases, with 8 bases between the two germline ends. The CDR3 spells CASGLVLGANTGELFF. CDR3 bases: TGTGCTAGTGGTTTGGTCCTGGGGGCGAACACCGGGGAGCTGTTTTTT.